This is a list of T cell receptor beta chains from one sample in a study of beta chain features in type 1 diabetes. Measured with immunoSEQ multiplex PCR; TCRdb has only the in-frame clones, and not every one. The top ten clones hold less than 3% of a sample with approximately 170,000 clones, 7.5% to 9.5% of them seen once. Material for sequencing was central memory CD4+ T cells from blood. The source is a woman between 18 and 30 years old in good health. Each CDR3 is given with its conserved first and last residue. D genes are given only for firm matches. Not every row has a clone size; where given, it reads once, few, many or a size class.

>TRBV5-4|TRBJ2-5|-|-
TGTGCCAGCAGCTTGGACCGCGATACCCAGTACTTC
CASSLDRDTQYF
>TRBV30|TRBJ2-7|-|TRBD2
TGTGCCTGGAGTGTAAAGTTAGCGGGAGCCTACGAGCAGTACTTC
CAWSVKLAGAYEQYF
>TRBV5-4|TRBJ1-4|-|-
TGTGCCAGCAGAAGAACCGGGGATGAAAAACTGTTTTTT
CASRRTGDEKLFF
>TRBV5-7|TRBJ1-6|few|TRBD1
TGTGCCAGCAGCTTGGACAGGGGGAGAGGTAATTCACCCCTCCACTTT
CASSLDRGRGNSPLHF
>TRBV25-1|TRBJ2-7|-|-
TGTGCCAGCAGTGAAAGTTTAGGAGGGGTAGGGTTGAACTTC
CASSESLGGVGLNF
>TRBV30|TRBJ2-7|few|TRBD2
TGTGCCTGGAGTACGAGCGGGAGTGGAATCTACGAGCAGTACTTC
CAWSTSGSGIYEQYF
>TRBV5-4|TRBJ1-2|-|TRBD1
TGTGCCAGCAGCCCCGACAGGGGTAACTATGGCTACACCTTC
CASSPDRGNYGYTF
>TRBV4-3|TRBJ2-7|few|-
TGCGCCAGCAGCCAGGAGGGTTCGTACTACGAGCAGTACTTC
CASSQEGSYYEQYF
>TRBV11-3|TRBJ2-5|few|-
TGTGCCAGCAGCTTAGAGGAGAGGGCGGAGACCCAGTACTTC
CASSLEERAETQYF
>TRBV6-6|TRBJ2-5|few|TRBD1
TGTGCCAGCACCAAGGACAGGGTTGAAGAGACCCAGTACTTC
CASTKDRVEETQYF
>TRBV7-9|TRBJ2-5|-|-
TGTGCCAGCAGCTTAAACAGGAAAGAGACCCAGTACTTC
CASSLNRKETQYF
>TRBV5-1|TRBJ1-2|-|-
TGCGCCAGTAGCCGGGACTCATCTAACTATGGCTACACCTTC
CASSRDSSNYGYTF
>TRBV19|TRBJ2-1|-|TRBD2
TGTGCCACCACCGGGAAGCGGGGGTACGGTGAGCAGTTCTTC
CATTGKRGYGEQFF
>TRBV28|TRBJ1-5|-|-
TGTGCCAGCAGTCGGAATCAGCCCCAGCATTTT
CASSRNQPQHF
>TRBV5-6|TRBJ2-5|-|-
TGTGCCAGCAGCCCACCCCGGGTTCAAGAGACCCAGTACTTC
CASSPPRVQETQYF
>TRBV13|TRBJ2-7|-|TRBD1
TGTGCCAGCAGAAGAGGGGGACAGGGGTACGAGCAGTACTTC
CASRRGGQGYEQYF
>TRBV11-1|TRBJ1-2|-|TRBD1
TGTGCCAGCAGCTTCACGACAGGGGACTATGGCTACACCTTC
CASSFTTGDYGYTF
>TRBV10-3|TRBJ1-5|many|-
TGTGCCATCAGCTCTGAGGCTATTAGCAATCAGCCCCAGCATTTT
CAISSEAISNQPQHF
>TRBV15|TRBJ2-3|few|-
TGTGCCACCAGCAGAGATCCTAGCACAGATACGCAGTATTTT
CATSRDPSTDTQYF
>TRBV30|TRBJ1-1|-|-
TGTGCCTGGAGCAGGGGATGGAACACTGAAGCTTTCTTT
CAWSRGWNTEAFF
>TRBV29-1|TRBJ2-7|few|-
TGCAGCTTTATAGGAGGTCGGCACGAGCAGTACTTC
CSFIGGRHEQYF
>TRBV7-2|TRBJ1-5|many|-
TGTGCCAGCAGCTTAGACGAGGCTCAGCCCCAGCATTTT
CASSLDEAQPQHF
>TRBV29-1|TRBJ2-1|-|TRBD2
TGCAGCGTTGAAGAGGGAGGACTAGCGGGATCAACCTCCTACAATGAGCAGTTCTTC
CSVEEGGLAGSTSYNEQFF
>TRBV27|TRBJ2-5|-|TRBD2
TGTGCCAGCAAGACGGGGACTAGCGTACAAGAGACCCAGTACTTC
CASKTGTSVQETQYF
>TRBV5-1|TRBJ2-7|-|TRBD2
TGCGCCAGCAGCATTAGCGGGAACTACGAGCAGTACTTC
CASSISGNYEQYF
>TRBV4-3|TRBJ1-5|-|TRBD1
TGCGCCAGCAGCCTACGCCACACGCCGGGACAGGGTCTATTTCAGCCCCAGCATTTT
CASSLRHTPGQGLFQPQHF
>TRBV4-2|TRBJ2-1|few|TRBD2
TGTGCCAGCAGCCAAGGAAGCGGGGGGGTCAGTGAGCAGTTCTTC
CASSQGSGGVSEQFF
>TRBV30|TRBJ1-3|-|-
TGTGCCTGGAGTGTAGCTTCTGGAAACACCATATATTTT
CAWSVASGNTIYF
>TRBV5-1|TRBJ1-1|-|-
TGCGCCAGCAGGGAACAGGGAGGGGACACTGAAGCTTTCTTT
CASREQGGDTEAFF
>TRBV19|TRBJ2-1|-|TRBD1
TGTGCCAGTGGGACCGGGACAGGGGGCGCGAATGAGCAGTTCTTC
CASGTGTGGANEQFF
>TRBV29-1|TRBJ2-7|once|TRBD1
TGCAGCGTTGCCTTTGGGACAGGGGTCTACGAGCAGTACTTC
CSVAFGTGVYEQYF
>TRBV5-1|TRBJ2-1|-|-
TGCGCCAGCAGCTTGGCAGATAGTGCGGGTTACAATGAGCAGTTCTTC
CASSLADSAGYNEQFF
>TRBV5-1|TRBJ1-1|-|-
TGCGCCAGCAGCTTGGGGCCAGTGAACACTGAAGCTTTCTTT
CASSLGPVNTEAFF
>TRBV11-3|TRBJ1-5|few|TRBD1
TGTGCCAGCAGCTTAGGGCAGGGGGAGGTTCAGCCCCAGCATTTT
CASSLGQGEVQPQHF
>TRBV29-1|TRBJ1-2|-|TRBD1
TGCAGCGTTGAAAGGGGGCAGGGGGCGCTTGGCTACACCTTC
CSVERGQGALGYTF
>TRBV30|TRBJ1-2|many|-
TGTGCCTGGGAATCGAGGGCTAGCGGCTACACCTTC
CAWESRASGYTF
>TRBV18|TRBJ1-2|few|-
TGTGCCAGCTCAGCTCAGGACAGCGCCTTTCTTAACTATGGCTACACCTTC
CASSAQDSAFLNYGYTF
>TRBV11-2|TRBJ2-1|-|-
TGTGCCAGCAGCTTAAGGGAAGACAGGTCCTACAATGAGCAGTTCTTC
CASSLREDRSYNEQFF
>TRBV11-3|TRBJ2-4|few|TRBD1
TGTGCCAGCAGCTTAGGAGGAGAGGGGGCCCAAAACATTCAGTACTTC
CASSLGGEGAQNIQYF
>TRBV18|TRBJ2-5|few|-
TGTGCCAGCTCACCTCCGGGACAACGTGAGACCCAGTACTTC
CASSPPGQRETQYF
>TRBV5-1|TRBJ2-1|few|-
TGCGCCAGCAGCTTGTCGGTGGGAGGAAGTGGCAATGAGCAGTTCTTC
CASSLSVGGSGNEQFF
>TRBV5-4|TRBJ2-2|-|TRBD1
TGTGCCAGCAGCTCTGGTGACAGGGAAATCGGGGAGCTGTTTTTT
CASSSGDREIGELFF
>TRBV5-1|TRBJ2-5|-|TRBD1
TGCGCCAGCAGCTACGAATGGACAGGGAGCGAGACCCAGTACTTC
CASSYEWTGSETQYF
>TRBV4-1|TRBJ2-5|-|TRBD2
TGCGCCAGCAGCCAAGATGAGGCTAGCGGCAGGCGAGAGACCCAGTACTTC
CASSQDEASGRRETQYF
>TRBV2|TRBJ1-1|-|-
TGTGCCAGCAGTGTTGAGGGAATGAACACTGAAGCTTTCTTT
CASSVEGMNTEAFF
>TRBV7-9|TRBJ2-5|few|-
TGTGCCAGCACTCGGGAAGAGACCCAGTACTTC
CASTREETQYF
>TRBV7-2|TRBJ2-3|few|-
TGTGCCAGCAGCTTAGACGGCGGGATGGATACGCAGTATTTT
CASSLDGGMDTQYF
>TRBV18|TRBJ2-3|-|TRBD1
TGTGCCAGCTCACCCGGACAGGGGAACGCAGATACGCAGTATTTT
CASSPGQGNADTQYF